This is a list of T cell receptor beta chains from one sample in a study of CD8 T cells in Susac syndrome. TCRdb passed the immunoSEQ multiplex PCR reads through MiXCR, listing each CDR3 protein once. The repertoire consists of tens of thousands of distinct CDR3 sequences, with around nine tenths occurring once and the leading ten covering roughly 0.19%. The sample consisted of CD8+ T cells from PBMCs. The source of these receptors is a human donor in good health. CDR3s include the opening cysteine and the closing phenylalanine or tryptophan. The D gene is left open where the match is weak. The size entry is marked missing in some rows and otherwise reads once, few, many or a size class.

J | size | D | V | CDR3 | DNA
TRBJ2-7 | NA | NA | TRBV29-1 | CSAIAYEQYF | TGCAGCGCGATAGCCTACGAGCAGTACTTC
TRBJ2-5 | NA | TRBD1 | TRBV5-5 | CASSLPGGAGTQYF | TGTGCCAGCAGCTTGCCAGGGGGCGCCGGGACCCAGTACTTC
TRBJ1-5 | NA | NA | TRBV12-3/TRBV12-4 | CASSVALNQPQHF | TGTGCCAGCAGTGTTGCCCTCAATCAGCCCCAGCATTTT
TRBJ2-5 | NA | TRBD2 | TRBV12-3/TRBV12-4 | CASSGGRETQYF | TGTGCCAGCTCGGGGGGGCGGGAGACCCAGTACTTC
TRBJ1-5 | NA | NA | TRBV9 | CASSVGSATYQPQHF | TGTGCCAGCAGCGTAGGATCGGCGACTTATCAGCCCCAGCATTTT
TRBJ1-1 | NA | NA | TRBV5-1 | CASSLGGRLQTEAFF | TGCGCCAGCAGCTTGGGGGGGAGGTTGCAGACTGAAGCTTTCTTT
TRBJ2-2 | NA | NA | TRBV5-4 | CASSPGPLGGELFF | TGTGCCAGCTCTCCGGGACCATTGGGGGGGGAGCTGTTTTTT
TRBJ1-2 | NA | TRBD1 | TRBV12-3/TRBV12-4 | CASSPDADRGQVYYGYTF | TGTGCCAGCAGCCCTGACGCGGACAGGGGGCAAGTCTACTATGGCTACACCTTC
TRBJ1-2 | NA | NA | TRBV4-1 | CASSQEYDSYYGYTF | TGCGCCAGCAGCCAAGAATACGACAGTTACTATGGCTACACCTTC
TRBJ1-5 | NA | NA | TRBV5-4 | CASSLGQGFNQPQHF | TGTGCCAGCAGCTTGGGTCAGGGTTTCAATCAGCCCCAGCATTTT
TRBJ2-1 | NA | NA | TRBV5-4 | CASSGTGRLGEQFF | TGTGCCAGCAGCGGAACAGGGAGGCTGGGTGAGCAGTTCTTC
TRBJ2-7 | NA | TRBD2 | TRBV15 | CATSRGELAELGIYEQYF | TGTGCCACCAGCAGAGGGGAACTAGCGGAGCTGGGGATCTACGAGCAGTACTTC
TRBJ1-1 | NA | TRBD1 | TRBV25-1 | CASSEIRGPQNTEAFF | TGTGCCAGCAGTGAAATCAGGGGGCCGCAGAACACTGAAGCTTTCTTT
TRBJ2-3 | NA | NA | TRBV12-5 | CASGLARTDTQYF | TGTGCTAGTGGTTTGGCCCGCACAGATACGCAGTATTTT
TRBJ1-1 | once | NA | TRBV4-1 | CASSQDGGANTEAFF | TGCGCCAGCAGCCAAGATGGGGGGGCAAACACTGAAGCTTTCTTT
TRBJ2-3 | NA | TRBD1 | TRBV23-1 | CASSPRTGQGIADTQYF | TGCGCCAGCAGTCCGAGAACGGGACAGGGAATCGCAGATACGCAGTATTTT
TRBJ1-1 | NA | TRBD1 | TRBV3-1 | CASSQEPGTGHTEAFF | TGTGCCAGCAGCCAAGAGCCCGGGACAGGTCACACTGAAGCTTTCTTT
TRBJ1-2 | NA | NA | TRBV24-1 | CATSEGRAYGYTF | TGTGCCACCAGTGAGGGCAGAGCCTATGGCTACACCTTC
TRBJ1-4 | once | NA | TRBV12-3/TRBV12-4 | CASSLMSGAEKLFF | TGTGCCAGCAGTTTAATGTCCGGAGCGGAAAAACTGTTTTTT
TRBJ2-1 | NA | NA | TRBV5-1 | CASSLTGNNYNEQFF | TGCGCCAGCAGCTTGACAGGGAATAACTACAATGAGCAGTTCTTC
TRBJ2-5 | NA | TRBD1 | TRBV28 | CASRQGQAETQYF | TGTGCCAGCAGACAGGGACAGGCCGAGACCCAGTACTTC
TRBJ2-5 | NA | TRBD2 | TRBV27 | CASSLSLAGAQETQYF | TGTGCCAGCAGTTTATCGCTAGCGGGGGCCCAAGAGACCCAGTACTTC
TRBJ2-3 | once | TRBD2 | TRBV7-9 | CASSVPRQAGLTDTQYF | TGTGCCAGCAGCGTCCCGCGGCAAGCGGGACTCACAGATACGCAGTATTTT
TRBJ2-1 | NA | NA | TRBV5-4 | CASSTFGPGDENEQFF | TGTGCCAGCAGCACCTTCGGACCCGGGGATGAGAATGAGCAGTTCTTC
TRBJ1-2 | NA | TRBD1 | TRBV4-1 | CASSQETGHGYTF | TGCGCCAGCAGCCAAGAGACAGGGCATGGCTACACCTTC
TRBJ1-1 | NA | TRBD1 | TRBV5-1 | CASSLSVGQGAMNTEAFF | TGCGCCAGCAGCTTGTCGGTGGGGCAGGGGGCGATGAACACTGAAGCTTTCTTT
TRBJ1-1 | NA | NA | TRBV5-4 | CASSLGALAFF | TGTGCCAGCAGCTTGGGGGCTTTGGCTTTCTTT
TRBJ2-7 | NA | NA | TRBV30 | CAWSVPGYEQYF | TGTGCCTGGAGTGTACCCGGTTACGAGCAGTACTTC
TRBJ2-6 | NA | NA | TRBV4-3 | CASSHSLSSGANVLTF | TGCGCCAGCAGCCATAGCCTAAGCTCTGGGGCCAACGTCCTGACTTTC
TRBJ1-2 | NA | NA | TRBV4-3 | CASSQDLVSNYGYTF | TGCGCCAGCAGCCAAGATCTGGTCAGCAACTATGGCTACACCTTC
TRBJ2-7 | few | NA | TRBV5-6 | CASSWGPSYEQYF | TGTGCCAGCAGCTGGGGTCCGTCCTACGAGCAGTACTTC
TRBJ1-2 | NA | TRBD1 | TRBV28 | CASSFLGQGVSYGYTF | TGTGCCAGCAGTTTCTTGGGACAGGGAGTTTCCTATGGCTACACCTTC
TRBJ2-1 | once | TRBD2 | TRBV2 | CASRGLAGAYNEQFF | TGTGCCAGCAGGGGACTAGCGGGGGCCTACAATGAGCAGTTCTTC
TRBJ2-1 | NA | NA | TRBV28 | CASSLRGGPPNEQFF | TGTGCCAGCAGTTTGCGAGGGGGGCCCCCCAATGAGCAGTTCTTC
TRBJ2-1 | NA | TRBD2 | TRBV30 | CAWSGELAGGVSYNEQFF | TGTGCCTGGAGTGGAGAACTAGCGGGGGGCGTATCCTACAATGAGCAGTTCTTC
TRBJ2-4 | NA | NA | TRBV4-3 | CASSLKHAVREKKNIQYF | TGCGCCAGCAGCCTGAAGCATGCCGTCAGGGAAAAGAAAAACATTCAGTACTTC
TRBJ2-1 | NA | NA | TRBV27 | CASSLIGGTYNEQFF | TGTGCCAGCAGTTTAATCGGGGGAACTTACAATGAGCAGTTCTTC
TRBJ2-3 | NA | NA | TRBV7-9 | CASTPSPDTQYF | TGTGCCAGCACCCCCTCGCCAGATACGCAGTATTTT
TRBJ2-6 | NA | NA | TRBV12-5 | CASGFLVRGSGANVLTF | TGTGCTAGTGGTTTTCTCGTGAGAGGGTCTGGGGCCAACGTCCTGACTTTC
TRBJ2-1 | NA | NA | TRBV2 | CASSGLAYNEQFF | TGTGCCAGCAGTGGACTAGCCTACAATGAGCAGTTCTTC
TRBJ2-3 | NA | TRBD2 | TRBV12-3/TRBV12-4 | CASRTASGDSDTQYF | TGTGCCAGCAGGACCGCTAGCGGGGATTCAGATACGCAGTATTTT
TRBJ1-5 | NA | NA | TRBV6-6 | CASSYREGFGQPQHF | TGTGCCAGCAGTTACCGAGAGGGGTTCGGGCAGCCCCAGCATTTT
TRBJ1-1 | NA | NA | TRBV5-6 | CASNRGVTEAFF | TGTGCCAGCAACCGGGGAGTGACTGAAGCTTTCTTT
TRBJ1-5 | NA | NA | TRBV27 | CASRAEALNQPQHF | TGTGCCAGCAGGGCGGAGGCCTTGAATCAGCCCCAGCATTTT
TRBJ2-5 | NA | NA | TRBV7-7 | CASSPEVGQQETQYF | TGTGCCAGCAGCCCGGAGGTCGGACAGCAAGAGACCCAGTACTTC
TRBJ2-1 | NA | TRBD1 | TRBV28 | CATHSGTEYNEQFF | TGTGCCACCCACTCTGGGACAGAATACAATGAGCAGTTCTTC
TRBJ2-7 | NA | NA | TRBV6-2/TRBV6-3 | CASSYSEDSYEQYF | TGTGCCAGCAGTTACTCTGAGGATTCCTACGAGCAGTACTTC
TRBJ1-5 | once | NA | TRBV6-1 | CASSEGPFGGPQHF | TGTGCCAGCAGTGAAGGGCCATTCGGGGGGCCCCAGCATTTT